These T cell receptor beta chains were read from a single sample in a study of beta chain features in type 1 diabetes. Assay: immunoSEQ multiplex PCR; the TCRdb copy retains only in-frame clones and omits some. The table shows 600,000 to 700,000 clones, with around 12% occurring only once. The material sequenced was naive CD4+ T cells from blood. The receptors were gathered from a young man with type 1 diabetes. The CDR3 runs from the conserved cysteine through the conserved F or W. Each record gives: CDR3 length, D gene, clone size, J gene, V gene, CDR3 protein, CDR3 DNA. D genes are given only for firm matches. Only some rows state a clone size, as once, few, many or a class for expanded clones.

14	.	few	TRBJ1-4	TRBV19	CASSISGSREKLFF	TGTGCCAGTAGTATCTCAGGGTCGCGGGAAAAACTGTTTTTT
18	.	few	TRBJ2-3	TRBV15	CATSRDHGQLSSTDTQYF	TGTGCCACCAGCAGAGATCACGGACAGCTATCTAGCACAGATACGCAGTATTTT
18	TRBD2	.	TRBJ2-3	TRBV7-2	CASSLVAGGPRFPDTQYF	TGTGCCAGCAGCTTGGTAGCGGGGGGGCCGAGGTTCCCAGATACGCAGTATTTT
15	.	few	TRBJ2-7	TRBV5-4	CASSFQGPTEGKQYF	TGTGCCAGCAGCTTTCAGGGGCCGACTGAGGGTAAGCAGTACTTC
15	TRBD2	.	TRBJ2-7	TRBV7-3	CASSSLERGRYEQYF	TGTGCCAGCAGCTCGCTTGAGCGGGGTAGATACGAGCAGTACTTC
13	.	.	TRBJ1-1	TRBV7-6	CASSLDRNTEAFF	TGTGCCAGCAGCTTAGACAGGAACACTGAAGCTTTCTTT
15	TRBD2	.	TRBJ2-4	TRBV18	CASSQLAGTKNIQYF	TGTGCCAGCTCACAGCTAGCGGGGACCAAAAACATTCAGTACTTC
17	TRBD1	.	TRBJ1-4	TRBV4-2	CASSQATLGQGGEKLFF	TGTGCCAGCAGCCAAGCTACTCTAGGACAGGGGGGTGAAAAACTGTTTTTT
15	.	few	TRBJ2-5	TRBV11-3	CASSLDWRYQETQYF	TGTGCCAGCAGCTTAGATTGGCGGTACCAAGAGACCCAGTACTTC
15	TRBD1	few	TRBJ1-5	TRBV7-9	CASSAGQGSNQPQHF	TGTGCCAGCAGCGCCGGACAGGGGAGCAATCAGCCCCAGCATTTT
13	.	few	TRBJ1-4	TRBV5-6	CASSLRDRGKLFF	TGTGCCAGCAGCTTAAGAGACCGTGGAAAACTGTTTTTT
15	TRBD1	.	TRBJ2-7	TRBV5-1	CASSPRQGTWAEQYF	TGCGCCAGCAGCCCCCGACAGGGTACGTGGGCCGAGCAGTACTTC
13	TRBD1	.	TRBJ1-2	TRBV7-6	CASSLGQEYGYTF	TGTGCCAGCAGCCTCGGACAGGAGTATGGCTACACCTTC
12	TRBD2	few	TRBJ2-5	TRBV29-1	CSVGGGGETQYF	TGCAGCGTTGGCGGCGGGGGAGAGACCCAGTACTTC
16	.	.	TRBJ2-6	TRBV19	CASSRVAVSGANVLTF	TGTGCCAGTAGTCGCGTCGCGGTATCTGGGGCCAACGTCCTGACTTTC
15	TRBD2	few	TRBJ2-1	TRBV7-2	CASSARLAGNNEQFF	TGTGCCAGCAGCGCTCGACTAGCGGGGAACAATGAGCAGTTCTTC
16	TRBD1	few	TRBJ2-7	TRBV13	CASSPPGQGRSYEQYF	TGTGCCAGCAGCCCCCCAGGACAGGGGCGCTCCTACGAGCAGTACTTC
14	TRBD1	few	TRBJ1-2	TRBV30	CAWSSRTGEDGYTF	TGTGCCTGGAGTTCCCGGACAGGGGAAGATGGCTACACCTTC
13	.	many	TRBJ1-2	TRBV5-4	CASSLRTQYGYTF	TGTGCCAGCAGCTTGAGAACCCAGTATGGCTACACCTTC
16	.	.	TRBJ2-3	TRBV18	CASSPPEGTSTDTQYF	TGTGCCAGCTCACCACCGGAGGGGACCAGCACAGATACGCAGTATTTT
15	.	few	TRBJ2-3	TRBV5-1	CASSRGAGDTDTQYF	TGCGCCAGCAGCCGTGGGGCAGGGGATACAGATACGCAGTATTTT
15	TRBD1	few	TRBJ2-3	TRBV6-1	CASSDGQAGTDTQYF	TGTGCCAGCAGTGACGGACAGGCGGGCACAGATACGCAGTATTTT
14	.	.	TRBJ1-2	TRBV10-3	CAISESMGDYGYTF	TGTGCCATCAGTGAGTCGATGGGGGACTATGGCTACACCTTC
12	.	.	TRBJ1-2	TRBV25-1	CASSDQGYGYTF	TGTGCCAGCAGTGATCAGGGATATGGCTACACCTTC
14	.	.	TRBJ1-2	TRBV30	CAWSVRGTGYGYTF	TGTGCCTGGAGTGTACGGGGGACTGGCTATGGCTACACCTTC
14	TRBD1	.	TRBJ2-3	TRBV7-2	CASSQNLGQGEQYF	TGTGCCAGCAGCCAAAATCTCGGACAGGGTGAACAGTATTTT
15	.	few	TRBJ1-4	TRBV5-1	CASSFDGQGNGKLFF	TGCGCCAGCAGCTTCGATGGGCAGGGGAACGGAAAACTGTTTTTT
14	.	.	TRBJ1-1	TRBV19	CASSPSIRNTEAFF	TGTGCCAGTAGTCCCTCCATCAGGAACACTGAAGCTTTCTTT
15	TRBD1	few	TRBJ1-6	TRBV5-6	CASSSTGTDNSPLHF	TGTGCCAGCAGCTCGACAGGGACCGATAATTCACCCCTCCACTTT
15	TRBD1	few	TRBJ2-5	TRBV27	CASSTYQGVGETQYF	TGTGCCAGCAGTACTTATCAGGGGGTAGGAGAGACCCAGTACTTC
17	TRBD2	.	TRBJ2-3	TRBV4-3	CASSPKTLAGAGDTQYF	TGCGCCAGCAGCCCTAAGACGCTAGCGGGGGCCGGGGATACGCAGTATTTT
16	TRBD2	.	TRBJ2-3	TRBV18	CASSPRASGGTDTQYF	TGTGCCAGCTCACCACGCGCTAGCGGGGGCACAGATACGCAGTATTTT
13	.	few	TRBJ2-7	TRBV27	CASSLQGSYEQYF	TGTGCCAGCAGTTTGCAGGGTTCCTACGAGCAGTACTTC
16	TRBD1	few	TRBJ1-1	TRBV5-8	CASPTFQRQGRAEAFF	TGTGCCAGCCCAACCTTCCAGAGACAGGGGAGGGCTGAAGCTTTCTTT
11	.	few	TRBJ2-7	TRBV20-1	CSALREGEQYF	TGCAGTGCTCTCAGGGAAGGCGAGCAGTACTTC
17	.	.	TRBJ1-1	TRBV5-1	CASHPQIQSSMNTEAFF	TGCGCCAGCCATCCGCAGATACAGTCGTCCATGAACACTGAAGCTTTCTTT
17	.	few	TRBJ1-3	TRBV18	CASSPNFLPKSGNTIYF	TGTGCCAGCTCACCAAACTTCTTACCGAAATCTGGAAACACCATATATTTT
10	.	.	TRBJ2-5	TRBV2	CASGRETQYF	TGTGCCAGCGGGAGGGAGACCCAGTACTTC
17	.	.	TRBJ1-1	TRBV9	CASSVEPLNPAATEAFF	TGTGCCAGCAGCGTAGAGCCCCTAAATCCTGCAGCCACTGAAGCTTTCTTT
11	.	.	TRBJ1-2	TRBV20-1	CSRRDNYGYTF	TGCAGTAGACGGGACAATTATGGCTACACCTTC
14	TRBD1	.	TRBJ1-4	TRBV30	CAWNKGAANEKLFF	TGTGCCTGGAACAAGGGGGCAGCTAATGAAAAACTGTTTTTT
13	TRBD1	.	TRBJ1-6	TRBV6-5	CASRRDRFSPLHF	TGTGCCAGCAGGCGGGACAGGTTTTCACCCCTCCACTTT
13	.	.	TRBJ1-5	TRBV14	CASSRGNNQPQHF	TGTGCCAGCTCCCGTGGGAACAATCAGCCCCAGCATTTT